The 9 T cell receptor beta chains given below trace back to one sample, sequenced in a study of blood T cell repertoires in COVID-19. Libraries were prepared by immunoSEQ multiplex PCR; TCRdb keeps only in-frame clonotypes and omits some of them. The sample includes some 170,000 clones, roughly nine tenths seen only once; the top ten take around 1.3%. The sequenced sample was PBMCs or T cells enriched from blood (not recorded which). The receptors were sampled from a human donor with acute COVID-19. The donor label of this sample is uncertain.

The gene calls are TRBV19 and TRBJ2-3; 10 positions agree with TRBD2. Per germline, CDR1 LNHDA and CDR2 SQIVND (reference sequence). The CDR3 is 16 amino acids. With V trimmed by 2 bases and J by 3 bases, 5 bases remained unmatched. The chain's CDR3 is CASSISGGAWTDTQYF. CDR3 nucleotides: TGTGCCAGTAGTATAAGCGGGGGGGCCTGGACAGATACGCAGTATTTT.

This chain uses TRBV9 with TRBJ1-5; 8 nucleotides match TRBD1. V lost 2 bases to trimming and J lost 6 bases; unmatched junction nucleotides: 10. Germline V gene lookup returns CDR1 SGDLS and CDR2 YYNGEE. The CDR3 runs to 16 residues. The CDR3 bases are TGTGCCAGCAGCGTTACGACCGGACAGGGCGGTCAGCCCCAGCATTTT. It yields the protein CASSVTTGQGGQPQHF.

V gene TRBV11-2 combines with J gene TRBJ1-3, with D tentatively TRBD1 (6 bases). V lost 2 bases to trimming and J lost 4 bases, with 12 bases between them. Germline V lookup: CDR1 SGHAT, CDR2 FQNNGV. The CDR3 has 15 residues. Here the CDR3 reads CASSLIRGPGNTIYF. CDR3 DNA sequence: TGTGCCAGCAGCTTAATCAGGGGCCCAGGAAACACCATATATTTT.

V and J are TRBV3-1 (or the pseudogene TRBV3-2) and TRBJ1-4; tentatively, D is TRBD1 (5 bases). Between the trimmed V and J ends, which lost 4 bases and 7 bases, there was a span of 16 bases. Germline CDR1 is LGHDT and CDR2 is YNNKEL (reference sequence). The CDR3 is 15 amino acids. CDR3 amino acids: CASSPLRTIPEKLFF. CDR3 in DNA: TGTGCCAGCAGCCCTTTACGGACAATTCCTGAAAAACTGTTTTTT.

This clone was recorded a few times. This sequence joins TRBV30 and TRBJ1-2; possibly TRBD1 for D (5 bases). Trimming removed 0 bases at V and 7 bases at J, with 9 bases between. CDR1 and CDR2 from the germline V gene are GTSNPN and SVGIG (reference sequence). The CDR3 contains 12 residues. CDR3 bases: TGTGCCTGGAGTGTTTCAAGGGGTGGCTACACCTTC. It codes for CAWSVSRGGYTF.

The CDR3 region is CASISSPGVNTEAFF. DNA of the CDR3: TGTGCCAGCATCTCCTCCCCAGGGGTGAACACTGAAGCTTTCTTT. The V gene is TRBV27, the J gene TRBJ1-1; D possibly corresponds to TRBD1 (6 bases). Trimming removed 7 bases at V and 0 bases at J, with 15 bases between. The germline gives CDR1 MNHEY, CDR2 SMNVEV (reference sequence). CDR3 length: 15 residues.

As DNA, the CDR3 is TGTGCCAGCAGTTACGCACAGGTATCTGAAGCTTTCTTT. Its protein is CASSYAQVSEAFF. This sequence joins TRBV6-5 and TRBJ1-1; D is possibly TRBD1 (5 bases). The ends were cut back, 2 bases at V and 6 bases at J, with 10 bases in the middle. Germline V lookup: CDR1 MNHEY, CDR2 SVGAGI. The CDR3 is made up of 13 amino acids.

This chain connects TRBV19 to TRBJ1-2; 7 bases align to TRBD1. Germline assignment: CDR1 LNHDA and CDR2 SQIVND (reference sequence). After removal of 5 bases from V and 7 bases from J, the junction contained 7 bases not matched to a gene. The CDR3 consists of 13 residues. CDR3 coding DNA: TGTGCCAGTAGTCAGGACAGGTATAGTGGCTACACCTTC. Translation gives CASSQDRYSGYTF. The whole variable domain, remainder taken from reference TRBV19 and TRBJ1-2, is DGGITQSPKYLFRKEGQNVTLSCEQNLNHDAMYWYRQDPGQGLRLIYYSQIVNDFQKGDIAEGYSVSREKKESFPLTVTSAQKNPTAFYLCASSQDRYSGYTFGSGTRLTVV.

CDR3 protein: CASSAVGGMGTEAFF. DNA of the CDR3: TGCGCCAGCAGCGCGGTTGGGGGGATGGGAACTGAAGCTTTCTTT. V and J are TRBV4-1 and TRBJ1-1, with D possibly being TRBD1 (5 bases). Germline-derived CDR1 and CDR2 are MGHRA and YSYEKL. V was clipped by 5 bases and J by 5 bases, with 18 bases between them. CDR3 length: 15 amino acids.